This TCR beta chain was observed in a study of Ad26.COV2.S vaccination and SARS-CoV-2 variants. Across the whole study: Each vaccinee took Ad26.COV2.S intramuscularly, once or twice 56 days apart.

Study-wide results and limits: Participants in the vaccine arm had higher spike-specific TCR breadth; placebo recipients had lower. Post-vaccination spike-specific CD8+ and CD4+ T cell responses reportedly had substantial breadth.

The treatment is: some 20 received Ad26.COV2.S at low or high dose, single or two shots; about 5 received placebo; per-sample allocation not given. The samples were gathered on day 63 after the first injection of vaccine or placebo. Expression of Wuhan-strain SARS-CoV-2 spike came from the Ad26 vector that formed the vaccine. CDR3 size: 15 residues. Germline lookup yields CDR1 SGHRS and CDR2 YFSETQ. The V end lost 0 bases, the J end lost 1 base, and 10 bases lay between the germline ends. Comments on this clone: No antigen is known for it.

Libraries were prepared by immunoSEQ multiplex PCR; TCRdb keeps only in-frame clonotypes and omits some of them. The table lists about 380,000 clones, approximately 83% of them singletons, with almost 7.5% in the top ten. The chain couples TRBV5-1 to TRBJ2-5, with a possible D match to TRBD2 (6 bases). This receptor was taken from a person aged 18-60 years who received the Ad26.COV2.S COVID-19 vaccine or a placebo. Material: peripheral blood, obtained in a trial of Ad26.COV2.S vaccine versus placebo. The CDR3 loop is CASSLVGAGQETQYF. In DNA, the CDR3 is TGCGCCAGCAGCTTGGTAGGAGCGGGCCAAGAGACCCAGTACTTC.